This T cell receptor (beta chain) was recovered during a study of CD4 T cells in relation to SARS-CoV-2 and coronaviruses (dated by TCRdb to the early 2020s). Background on the whole study: The ViraFEST assay cultured PBMCs with antigen for 10 days, then sequenced TCR beta CDR3s to find antigen-specific clonal expansions. An HIV-1 Nef peptide pool or a culture without peptide was used as the negative reference condition. Patient-derived lymphoblastoid cell lines were used to map the HLA restriction of shared crossreactive spike epitopes. At the level of individual TCR clonotypes, the study measured memory CD4+ T cell crossreactivity between SARS-CoV-2 spike protein and common cold coronavirus spike proteins. The Adaptive Biotechnologies TCR-sequencing kit was used to sequence samples from a few pre-COVID donors and the naive versus memory experiments, whereas other data were Illumina-based. A different TCR-beta assay, based on Illumina, was used to sequence expansion assays from other donors in the study.

About this clone: Its antigen specificity is not known. Per-nucleotide qualities are absent, and no much larger clonotype sits a single base away.

Preparation of the library involved the immunoSEQ multiplex PCR assay. Regarding the original processing steps: During preprocessing, nonproductive sequences were removed, along with CDR3s that did not begin with C, did not end with F or W, or were shorter than 7 amino acids. The MANAFEST web app was used to call antigen-specific clonotypes on the basis of expansion compared with the reference and with other culture wells. A clone was considered positive if significant expansion relative to the reference culture was observed in 2 of 3 replicate wells at an FDR below 0.05. To be called positive, a clone also had to show significant expansion compared with every other tandem well and an odds ratio greater than 5. CDR3 homology was measured as pairwise Levenshtein distance, computed with the stringdist R package after trimming three terminal residues from each end. The table was pulled from immuneACCESS by TCRdb, which kept in-frame rearrangements only. Such tables lose some clones; where checked, under half of the loss comes from unresolved V genes, and the rest has no known cause. V and J calls and clone size come straight from that table; D and trimming were deduced from the DNA. For this sample the table gives around 25,000 clones, of which about 76% were detected only once. Of the sample, less than 11% falls within the top ten clones.

What the study reported, not specific to this receptor: Crossreactivity analysis centred on spike protein, so crossreactivity against other viral proteins was not assessed. Because no donor provided both pre-pandemic and post-infection samples, tracing the source of pre-existing responses was limited. Significantly weaker SARS-CoV-2-driven expansion was shown by crossreactive clones than by monoreactive clones, consistent with antigenic imprinting. Around two thirds of donors had memory CD4+ clonotypes that crossrecognized SARS-CoV-2 and at least one common cold coronavirus spike. Small numbers of patients and of tested TCRs limited the study.

CD4+ T cells from unexposed donors were collected before the COVID-19 pandemic (2011-2018). After roughly 11 days of culture, CD4+ T cells were isolated with the EasySep CD4+ T cell isolation kit. Unexposed donor CD4+ T cells were tested for reactivity to SARS-CoV-2 S and N and four common cold coronavirus spike pools, as cell number allowed. Each well received around 1.8 million PBMCs, cultured in IMDM supplemented with roughly 5.1% human AB serum and 9.5 to 10 IU/ml IL-2. Half of the culture medium was replaced with fresh IL-2-containing medium on days 3 and 7. In general, triplicate replicate wells were used for every peptide culture condition. Leukapheresis product for the unexposed donors was purchased commercially. PBMCs were isolated from leukapheresis product or whole blood by Ficoll-Paque PLUS gradient centrifugation. PBMCs were either used fresh in the expansion assay or cryopreserved at -140 degrees C. The QIAamp Micro DNA Kit was used to extract genomic DNA from the CD4+ T cells.

The sample comprised CD4+ T cells from PBMCs, cultured in vitro. The TCR sequence derives from a human donor in good health.

The CDR3 is CASSVGQPNTEAFF. Read as DNA, the sequence is TGTGCCAGCAGTGTAGGGCAGCCTAACACTGAAGCTTTCTTT. The rearrangement combines TRBV2 with TRBJ1-1, with the D segment identity uncertain. According to the germline V gene, CDR1 reads SNHLY and CDR2 reads FYNNEI. V loses 4 bases, J loses 2 bases, and the germline ends lie 11 bases apart. The CDR3 runs 14 residues from the cysteine to the phenylalanine. Just the 42-base CDR3 DNA is kept, in frame starting at base 1.